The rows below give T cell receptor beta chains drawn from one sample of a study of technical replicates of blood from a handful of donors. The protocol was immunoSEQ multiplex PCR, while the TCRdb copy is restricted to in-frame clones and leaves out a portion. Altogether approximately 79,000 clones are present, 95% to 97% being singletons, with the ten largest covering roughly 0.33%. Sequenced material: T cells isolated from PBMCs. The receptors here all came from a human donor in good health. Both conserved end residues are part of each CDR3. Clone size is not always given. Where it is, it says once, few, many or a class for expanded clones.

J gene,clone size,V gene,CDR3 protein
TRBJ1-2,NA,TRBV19,CASSIARTDIYGYTF
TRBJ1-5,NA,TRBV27,CASSFGQYSNQPQHF
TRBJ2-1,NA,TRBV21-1,CARWLGQGSRNEQFF
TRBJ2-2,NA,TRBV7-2,CASRRQYSGSAGELFF
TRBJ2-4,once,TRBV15,CATSRLTKNIQYF
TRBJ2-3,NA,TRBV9,CASSVGGLAGGFASSTDTQYF
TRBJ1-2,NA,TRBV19,CASLPQGMTNYGYTF
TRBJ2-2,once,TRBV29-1,CSVVASGTGELFF
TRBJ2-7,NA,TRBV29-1,CSVGGGGTEQYF
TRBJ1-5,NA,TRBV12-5,CASGWDFPNQPQHF
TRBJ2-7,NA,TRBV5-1,CASSARDRWINEQYF
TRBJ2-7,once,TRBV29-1,CSVGDRGLEQYF
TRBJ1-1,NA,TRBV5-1,CASSLGGQNTEAFF
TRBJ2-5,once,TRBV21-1,CASSFWTGLQETQYF
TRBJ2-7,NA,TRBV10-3,CAIREDRAYEQYF
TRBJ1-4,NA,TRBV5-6,CASSLVGTAPTNERLFF
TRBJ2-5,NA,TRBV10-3,CAISDRAETQYF
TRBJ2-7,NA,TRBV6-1,CASSVGQDEQYF
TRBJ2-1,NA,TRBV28,CASSFLRGYNEQFF
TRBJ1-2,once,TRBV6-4,CASSFTGAHFYGYTF
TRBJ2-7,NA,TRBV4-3,CASSLTPGQGEAEQYF
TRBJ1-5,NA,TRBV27,CASSLIPGTGSANQPQHF
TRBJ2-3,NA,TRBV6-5,CASSYSTRLAPATQYF
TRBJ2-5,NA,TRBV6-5,CASSRDSRFQETQYF